The clone carrying this T cell receptor beta chain was seen more than once but under ten times. Extracted RNA was reverse transcribed, and the resulting cDNA served as sequencing template. This table comes from immunoSEQ multiplex PCR, and its TCRdb copy is limited to in-frame clones, with some not included. In the table there are about 34,000 clones, roughly 80% of which are singletons. Obtained from alopecia areata patients were lesional scalp punch biopsies along with peripheral blood. Sorting separated CD4+ and CD8+ T cells out of PBMCs. The record originates from a study of CD8+ T cells in alopecia areata. Looked up from germline, CDR1 is SGHVS and CDR2 is FQNEAQ. CDR3 length: 14 amino acids. V lost 4 bases and J 2 bases, leaving 11 bases between the germline ends.

The chain combines TRBV7-8 with TRBJ1-1; D is possibly TRBD1 (5 bases). The specimen was NKG2D-low CD8+ T cells sorted from blood. The source is a human donor with alopecia areata. The CDR3 protein is CASSYRDGNTEAFF. CDR3 coding DNA: TGTGCCAGCAGCTACCGGGACGGTAACACTGAAGCTTTCTTT.